A selection of T cell receptor beta chains follows, all from one sample in a study of T cells in Graves' hyperthyroidism and ophthalmopathy. In TCRdb, the multiplex PCR reads were re-called with MiXCR into one record per CDR3 protein. The sample has 540,000 or so distinct CDR3 sequences, less than 20% seen once; the top ten hold about 7%. What was sequenced was blood. These receptors all come from a woman younger than 45 with Graves' hyperthyroidism. CDR3s include the opening cysteine and the closing phenylalanine or tryptophan. The order of the fields is J gene, clone size, V gene, D gene, CDR3 protein, CDR3 DNA. D genes are given only for firm matches. The size entry is marked missing in some rows and otherwise reads once, few, many or a size class.

TRBJ2-3 | many | TRBV5-1 | TRBD2 | CASSLPGLSTDTQYF | TGCGCCAGCAGCTTACCGGGACTAAGCACAGATACGCAGTATTTT
TRBJ2-5 | many | TRBV6-2/TRBV6-3 | - | CASNNHRTLQETQYF | TGTGCCAGCAACAATCACCGGACGTTACAAGAGACCCAGTACTTC
TRBJ2-5 | few | TRBV7-2 | - | CASSLASRFIQETQYF | TGTGCCAGCAGCTTAGCGAGCCGTTTTATACAAGAGACCCAGTACTTC
TRBJ2-7 | many | TRBV5-1 | TRBD2 | CASSYLGGSSYEQYF | TGCGCCAGCAGCTACCTCGGCGGGAGTTCCTACGAGCAGTACTTC
TRBJ2-7 | few | TRBV9 | TRBD1 | CASSVGKGQVYEQYF | TGTGCCAGCAGCGTAGGTAAGGGACAGGTCTACGAGCAGTACTTC
TRBJ2-2 | few | TRBV15 | TRBD2 | CATSRAPGLAGGPGELFF | TGTGCCACCAGCAGAGCTCCCGGACTAGCGGGAGGGCCCGGGGAGCTGTTTTTT
TRBJ2-1 | many | TRBV27 | TRBD1 | CASPRRGGYHVDNEQFF | TGTGCCAGCCCCCGGAGAGGGGGCTATCACGTTGACAATGAGCAGTTCTTC
TRBJ1-2 | - | TRBV27 | - | CASRRTASYGYTF | TGTGCCAGCAGACGGACGGCCAGCTATGGCTACACCTTC
TRBJ2-4 | many | TRBV27 | TRBD2 | CASSLGLAGGPGIQYF | TGTGCCAGCAGCCTAGGACTAGCGGGAGGGCCCGGCATTCAGTACTTC
TRBJ1-1 | - | TRBV18 | TRBD1 | CASSPDRGSEVTEAFF | TGTGCCAGCTCCCCGGACAGGGGTAGCGAGGTCACTGAAGCTTTCTTT
TRBJ2-7 | - | TRBV6-1 | TRBD1 | CASSKGQEGSYEQYF | TGTGCCAGCAGTAAAGGACAGGAAGGTTCCTACGAGCAGTACTTC
TRBJ1-2 | many | TRBV28 | TRBD1 | CASSLRQGYYGYTF | TGTGCCAGCAGTTTGAGACAGGGGTACTATGGCTACACCTTC
TRBJ2-1 | many | TRBV11-2 | - | CASSSRGGGTYNEQFF | TGTGCCAGCAGCTCTAGGGGTGGCGGGACCTACAATGAGCAGTTCTTC